Presented here are 31 T cell receptor beta chains from one specimen sequenced in a study of shared clonotypes between healthy human individuals. The assay was immunoSEQ multiplex PCR, and TCRdb's table has in-frame clones only and misses some. The sample lists some 2,100,000 clones; about 94% were seen once. Sample: naive CD4+ T cells sorted from blood. Stated subset: CD45RA+ positively selected. These receptors originate from a man aged 18 to 30 in good health.

The V gene is TRBV5-1, the J gene TRBJ1-1; D might be TRBD1 (6 bases). The CDR3 contains 14 residues. The V and J ends lost 4 bases and 1 base respectively, with 11 bases between them. Germline V gene data show CDR1 as SGHRS and CDR2 as YFSETQ. The CDR3, as DNA: TGCGCCAGCAGCGGAAGACAGGCGAACACTGAAGCTTTCTTT. Its translation: CASSGRQANTEAFF.

The chain links TRBV29-1 to TRBJ2-3, with TRBD2 matching 8 bases. The length of the CDR3 is 13 residues. Germline trimming cut 5 bases from V and 5 bases from J; bases unmatched to any gene: 6. From germline, CDR1 is SQVTM and CDR2 ANQGSEA. CDR3 region: CSVRLALGDTQYF. The CDR3 region has the DNA TGCAGCGTTCGACTAGCGCTCGGAGATACGCAGTATTTT.

The CDR3 reads CASSPLTGVKTQYF. CDR3 DNA sequence: TGTGCCAGCAGCCCCTTAACAGGGGTGAAGACCCAGTACTTC. The chain employs TRBV7-2 and TRBJ2-5; TRBD1 matches 7 bases. Germline V lookup: CDR1 SGHTA, CDR2 FQGNSA. J lost 6 bases, V lost 5 bases, and 9 bases had no gene match. The CDR3 sequence is 14 residues long.

The chain couples TRBV7-9 to TRBJ2-1, with TRBD1 matching 7 bases. CDR3 length: 14 residues. Looked up from germline, CDR1 is SEHNR and CDR2 is FQNEAQ (reference sequence). Unmatched junction bases numbered 8, after V lost 5 bases and J lost 7 bases. CDR3 sequence (DNA): TGTGCCAGCAGCGCCGGACAGGAGAGGAATGAGCAGTTCTTC. It encodes CASSAGQERNEQFF.

This clone was counted a single time. The V and J genes are TRBV30 and TRBJ1-1; 7 bases fit TRBD1. With V trimmed by 4 bases and J by 3 bases, 5 bases remained unmatched. This CDR3 is built from 13 residues. Germline CDR1 is GTSNPN and CDR2 is SVGIG (reference sequence). CDR3 region: CAWTGQYYTEAFF. The CDR3 DNA follows: TGTGCCTGGACGGGACAGTACTACACTGAAGCTTTCTTT.

The chain combines TRBV19 with TRBJ1-2; 8 bases are a match to TRBD1. Per the germline V gene, CDR1 is LNHDA and CDR2 is SQIVND (reference sequence). This CDR3 has 12 amino acids. Trimming removed 4 bases from V and 8 bases from J; junction bases left unmatched: 3. The CDR3 sequence is CASSRGDRGYTF. The CDR3 nucleotides read TGTGCCAGTAGTAGAGGGGACAGGGGCTACACCTTC.

This chain uses TRBV19 with TRBJ1-6, with no clear D. This CDR3 spans 15 amino acids. The germline V and J ends were trimmed by 3 bases and 0 bases, with 6 bases remaining between them. The germline V gene has CDR1 LNHDA and CDR2 SQIVND (reference sequence). CDR3 DNA sequence: TGTGCCAGTAGTATCCCGAGCTCCTATAATTCACCCCTCCACTTT. Amino acids: CASSIPSSYNSPLHF. The whole variable domain, filled in from reference TRBV19 and TRBJ1-6, reads DGGITQSPKYLFRKEGQNVTLSCEQNLNHDAMYWYRQDPGQGLRLIYYSQIVNDFQKGDIAEGYSVSREKKESFPLTVTSAQKNPTAFYLCASSIPSSYNSPLHFGNGTRLTVT.

The J gene is TRBJ1-4, the V gene TRBV30, with TRBD1 as a possible D gene (6 bases). The CDR3 sequence is 14 residues long. Germline V gene lookup returns CDR1 GTSNPN and CDR2 SVGIG (reference sequence). With 1 base removed from V and 5 bases from J, the gap between germline ends came to 11 bases. The CDR3 sequence: CAWSGRGGNEKLFF. DNA for the CDR3: TGTGCCTGGAGTGGAAGAGGGGGAAATGAAAAACTGTTTTTT.

Regarding this clone: Different DNA sequences within this sample yield the same CDR3. The chain couples TRBV5-1 to TRBJ2-7; 10 bases are a match to TRBD1. Germline CDR1 SGHRS, CDR2 YFSETQ. The V and J ends lost 3 bases and 2 bases, in that order; junction bases with no gene match: 2. The CDR3 has 14 residues. In DNA, the CDR3 is TGCGCCAGCAGCTCCGGGACAGGGGCCTACGAGCAGTACTTC. It is translated as CASSSGTGAYEQYF.

The rearrangement uses TRBV9 and TRBJ2-7; D not certain. The CDR3 sequence is 14 residues long. Germline CDR1 is SGDLS and CDR2 is YYNGEE. The V end lost 4 bases, the J end lost 2 bases, and 13 bases lay between the germline ends. This chain's CDR3 is CASSPQLGPYEQYF. CDR3 DNA sequence: TGTGCCAGCAGCCCGCAGCTCGGACCCTACGAGCAGTACTTC.

A note on this clone: Additional DNA sequences in this sample encode the identical CDR3. V is TRBV5-1 and J is TRBJ1-2, with D possibly matching TRBD1 (6 bases). The V end was cut by 0 bases, the J end by 6 bases, with 9 bases between. There are 13 residues in the CDR3. The germline CDR1 and CDR2 sequences are SGHRS and YFSETQ. CDR3 in amino acids: CASSLGTADGYTF. CDR3 nucleotide sequence: TGCGCCAGCAGCTTGGGGACAGCCGATGGCTACACCTTC.

In the case of this clone: Different DNA sequences within this sample yield the same CDR3. The chain carries TRBV10-1 and TRBJ2-5, with D maybe TRBD2 (6 bases). The CDR3 has 14 residues. Germline V gene data show CDR1 as WNHNN and CDR2 as SYGVQD (reference sequence). Trimming left V 2 bases short and J 1 base short, with 8 bases between. CDR3 residues: CASSEGGSQETQYF. CDR3 bases: TGCGCCAGCAGTGAGGGAGGGTCCCAAGAGACCCAGTACTTC.

The V call is TRBV6-1, the J call TRBJ1-3, with no clear D. The CDR3 is 14 amino acids. Trimming left V 11 bases short and J 2 bases short, with 16 bases between. Germline V gene sequence: CDR1 MNHNS, CDR2 SASEGT. CDR3 in amino acids: CAAVTGFTGNTIYF. The CDR3 nucleotides are TGTGCCGCCGTCACGGGGTTTACTGGAAACACCATATATTTT.

The chain couples TRBV18 to TRBJ1-3; a possible D gene is TRBD1 (5 bases). From germline, CDR1 is KGHSH and CDR2 LQKENI. The CDR3 runs 16 residues. V was trimmed by 3 bases and J by 0 bases, leaving 12 bases between them. CDR3: CASSPGGRTSGNTIYF. In nucleotides, the CDR3 is TGTGCCAGCTCACCTGGGGGACGGACCTCTGGAAACACCATATATTTT. The whole variable domain, remainder taken from reference TRBV18 and TRBJ1-3, is NAGVMQNPRHLVRRRGQEARLRCSPMKGHSHVYWYRQLPEEGLKFMVYLQKENIIDESGMPKERFSAEFPKEGPSILRIQQVVRGDSAAYFCASSPGGRTSGNTIYFGEGSWLTVV.

The CDR3 nucleotides read TGTGCCTGGAGTGCCGGTATGGGCGCTCAGCCCCAGCATTTT. It yields the protein CAWSAGMGAQPQHF. The chain employs TRBV30 and TRBJ1-5; D not certain. Trimming cost V 1 base and J 6 bases, with 13 bases left between them. CDR1 is GTSNPN, CDR2 SVGIG, per germline (reference sequence). There are 14 residues in the CDR3.

The chain joins TRBV5-1 to TRBJ2-5, with D unclear. CDR3 length: 13 amino acids. Between the trimmed V and J ends, which lost 6 bases and 3 bases, there was a span of 12 bases. Looked up from germline, CDR1 is SGHRS and CDR2 is YFSETQ. CDR3 region: CASTVGPKETQYF. As DNA, the CDR3 is TGCGCCAGCACTGTAGGGCCTAAAGAGACCCAGTACTTC. Full variable domain (remainder filled in from reference TRBV5-1 and TRBJ2-5): KAGVTQTPRYLIKTRGQQVTLSCSPISGHRSVSWYQQTPGQGLQFLFEYFSETQRNKGNFPGRFSGRQFSNSRSEMNVSTLELGDSALYLCASTVGPKETQYFGPGTRLLVL.

This rearrangement joins TRBV7-9 to TRBJ2-1; TRBD2 matches 7 bases. CDR3 size: 16 residues. From germline, CDR1 is SEHNR and CDR2 FQNEAQ (reference sequence). Germline trimming cut 3 bases from V and 6 bases from J; bases unmatched to any gene: 11. The CDR3 DNA sequence: TGTGCCAGCAGCTTTGATCCATCAGCGGGGTTCAATGAGCAGTTCTTC. It yields the protein CASSFDPSAGFNEQFF.

The chain has TRBV11-3 and TRBJ2-1; 14 bases align to TRBD2. Germline values: CDR1 SGHNT, CDR2 YENEEA. The CDR3 runs to 16 residues. Trimming at V came to 3 bases and at J to 5 bases, leaving 3 bases not matched to a gene. CDR3 coding DNA: TGTGCCAGCAGCTTGACGGGACTAGCGGGAGACAATGAGCAGTTCTTC. Encoded protein: CASSLTGLAGDNEQFF.

Note on this clone: This CDR3 is also generated by other DNA sequences in the sample. V is TRBV4-1 and J is TRBJ2-3, with D possibly matching TRBD1 (5 bases). The germline V and J ends were trimmed by 6 bases and 0 bases, with 7 bases remaining between them. Germline values: CDR1 MGHRA, CDR2 YSYEKL. This CDR3 has 13 residues. The CDR3 DNA reads TGCGCCAGCAGAGGGGTCAGCACAGATACGCAGTATTTT. Amino acids: CASRGVSTDTQYF.

This chain joins TRBV10-3 and TRBJ2-2; the match to TRBD2 covers 8 bases. V lost 6 bases and J lost 2; bases outside the gene matches: 8. Germline assignment: CDR1 ENHRY and CDR2 SYGVKD. The CDR3 contains 16 residues. CDR3 amino acids: CAIRPTSGGNTGELFF. The CDR3 DNA reads as TGTGCCATCAGGCCGACGAGCGGGGGTAACACCGGGGAGCTGTTTTTT.

The CDR3 loop reads CASSPRDRYGYTF. CDR3 DNA sequence: TGTGCCAGCAGCCCGCGGGACAGATATGGCTACACCTTC. This chain joins TRBV7-2 and TRBJ1-2, with TRBD1 identical over 7 bases. The length of the CDR3 is 13 residues. The junction had 5 bases not matched to a gene; V was cut back by 5 bases and J by 5 bases. The germline V gene has CDR1 SGHTA and CDR2 FQGNSA.

V is TRBV4-1 and J is TRBJ2-4, with 8 nucleotides matching TRBD1. With 4 bases clipped from V and 3 bases from J, the junction kept 8 bases outside the gene matches. Looked up from germline, CDR1 is MGHRA and CDR2 is YSYEKL. The CDR3 runs to 16 residues. In nucleotides, the CDR3 is TGCGCCAGCAGCCGGACAGGGAATGAAGGCAAAAACATTCAGTACTTC. This encodes CASSRTGNEGKNIQYF.

The chain uses TRBV28 and TRBJ1-5; D is unclear. Germline V gives CDR1 MDHEN, CDR2 SYDVKM. The CDR3 has 16 residues. Trimming cost V 1 base and J 1 base, with 11 bases left between them. CDR3 in amino acids: CASSLLWEESNQPQHF. DNA for the CDR3: TGTGCCAGCAGTTTATTATGGGAGGAGAGCAATCAGCCCCAGCATTTT.

The rearrangement links TRBV18 to TRBJ1-1; 10 positions match TRBD1. This CDR3 is built from 14 residues. After removal of 6 bases from V and 8 bases from J, the junction contained 9 bases not matched to a gene. Germline loops: CDR1 KGHSH, CDR2 LQKENI. The CDR3: CASSPVDRGQEAFF. DNA for the CDR3: TGTGCCAGCTCTCCCGTCGACAGGGGGCAGGAAGCTTTCTTT.

V usage is TRBV2 and J usage is TRBJ2-5, with D hard to call. V was clipped by 6 bases and J by 5 bases, with 7 bases between them. The CDR3 has 11 residues. Germline-derived CDR1 and CDR2 are SNHLY and FYNNEI. Here the CDR3 DNA reads TGTGCCAGCAGCTTCGCGGAGACCCAGTACTTC. Its protein product is CASSFAETQYF.

The chain couples TRBV4-3 to TRBJ2-3, with a possible D match to TRBD1 (5 bases). Deletions cut 8 bases from V and 4 bases from J, with 16 bases between. CDR1 and CDR2 (germline): LGHNA, YSLEER. The length of the CDR3 is 14 residues. The CDR3, as DNA: TGCGCCAGCGGGCAGGGATATTGGGCAGATACGCAGTATTTT. Translated, it gives CASGQGYWADTQYF.

The table lists this clone with a count of one. This chain connects TRBV28 to TRBJ1-4; D not resolved. This CDR3 is built from 17 residues. Looked up from germline, CDR1 is MDHEN and CDR2 is SYDVKM. Trimming removed 2 bases at V and 5 bases at J, with 18 bases between. CDR3 DNA sequence: TGTGCCAGCAGTTTAGAGTCTCGGGCAAGAGGCAATGAAAAACTGTTTTTT. Its protein product is CASSLESRARGNEKLFF.

V and J are TRBV10-2 and TRBJ1-2, with 10 bases lining up with TRBD1. CDR1 and CDR2 (germline): WSHSY, SAAADI. Trimming at V came to 6 bases and at J to 4 bases, leaving 8 bases not matched to a gene. The CDR3 consists of 15 residues. The CDR3 region is CASSLEGTGVYGYTF. The CDR3 DNA reads TGCGCCAGCAGCTTGGAAGGGACAGGGGTCTATGGCTACACCTTC.

This chain uses TRBV5-1 with TRBJ1-3; possibly TRBD1 for D (5 bases). The V gene lost 0 bases and the J gene lost 3 bases, with 16 bases spanning the gap. Looked up from germline, CDR1 is SGHRS and CDR2 is YFSETQ. The CDR3 runs 17 residues. The CDR3 is CASSLDPGSTGGNTIYF. Written as DNA, the CDR3 is TGCGCCAGCAGCTTGGATCCAGGGAGTACGGGTGGAAACACCATATATTTT.

As to this clone: Other DNA sequences in this specimen translate into the identical CDR3. The gene calls are TRBV19 and TRBJ2-7; 7 nucleotides align to TRBD2. In germline, CDR1 is LNHDA, CDR2 SQIVND (reference sequence). This CDR3 has 12 residues. V was clipped by 4 bases and J by 4 bases; unmatched bases: 1. Written as DNA, the CDR3 is TGTGCCAGTAGTAATAGCGGGTACGAGCAGTACTTC. Translated: CASSNSGYEQYF. The whole variable domain, remainder taken from reference TRBV19 and TRBJ2-7, is DGGITQSPKYLFRKEGQNVTLSCEQNLNHDAMYWYRQDPGQGLRLIYYSQIVNDFQKGDIAEGYSVSREKKESFPLTVTSAQKNPTAFYLCASSNSGYEQYFGPGTRLTVT.

The V and J genes are TRBV11-3 and TRBJ2-1; TRBD1 matches at 7 bases. The J segment lost 7 bases and the V segment lost 6 bases, leaving 9 bases of the junction unmatched. Looked up from germline, CDR1 is SGHNT and CDR2 is YENEEA. This CDR3 is 14 amino acids long. The chain's CDR3 is CASSVTGQANEQFF. Here the CDR3 DNA reads TGTGCCAGCAGTGTTACAGGACAGGCAAATGAGCAGTTCTTC.